The clone carrying this T cell receptor beta chain was seen just once. Its specificity is not known. The repertoire was sequenced with immunoSEQ multiplex PCR; TCRdb's copy has only in-frame clones and lacks some. Altogether tens of thousands of clones are present, 65% to 80% being singletons, with the ten largest covering about 24%. These data come from a study of PD-1 blockade in classical Hodgkin lymphoma. Study outcomes and limitations: Baseline TCR diversity was reportedly lower in newly diagnosed patients than in healthy donors. It was reported as lower still in relapsed/refractory patients. CD4+ TCR diversity, unlike CD8+, climbed significantly by C4D1. Complete responders had baseline diversity similar to newly diagnosed patients.

The germline CDR1 and CDR2 sequences are MNHEY and SVGAGI. The CDR3 length is 13 residues. The trim removed 9 bases at V and 4 bases at J, leaving 9 bases unmatched. Following autologous stem cell transplantation, relapse occurred in every patient, and exposure to brentuximab vedotin varied. The receptor comes from a human donor with classical Hodgkin lymphoma. The chain joins TRBV6-5 to TRBJ2-7; 7 nucleotides agree with TRBD2. Sequences were derived from peripheral blood mononuclear cells (PBMCs), sampled before the second cycle of nivolumab. The CDR3 spells CASQESGTYEQYF. The CDR3 nucleotides are TGTGCCAGTCAGGAGAGCGGGACGTACGAGCAGTACTTC.